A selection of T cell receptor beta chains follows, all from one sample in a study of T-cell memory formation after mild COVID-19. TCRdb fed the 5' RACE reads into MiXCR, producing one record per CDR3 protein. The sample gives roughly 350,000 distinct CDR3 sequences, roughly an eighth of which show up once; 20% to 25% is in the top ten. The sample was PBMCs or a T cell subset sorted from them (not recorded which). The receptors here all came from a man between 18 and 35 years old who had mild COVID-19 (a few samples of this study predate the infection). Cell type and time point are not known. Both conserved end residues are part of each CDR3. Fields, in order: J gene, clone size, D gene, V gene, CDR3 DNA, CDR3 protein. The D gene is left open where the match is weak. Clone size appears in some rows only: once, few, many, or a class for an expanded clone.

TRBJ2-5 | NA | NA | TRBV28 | TGTGCCAGCAGTTTGTACCACCCGACCCAGTACTTC | CASSLYHPTQYF
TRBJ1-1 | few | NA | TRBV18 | TGTGCCAGCTCAGTTCCGCCAGGGGAGAACACTGAAGCTTTCTTT | CASSVPPGENTEAFF
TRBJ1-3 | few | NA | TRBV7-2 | TGTGCCAGCAGTGGGCAGAGCTCTGGAAACACCATATATTTT | CASSGQSSGNTIYF
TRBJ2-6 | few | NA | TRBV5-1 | TGCGCCAGCAGCCCCGGAAGAGGGGCCAACGTCCTGACTTTC | CASSPGRGANVLTF
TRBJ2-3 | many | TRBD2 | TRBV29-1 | TGCAGCGGCCGCGAGGGACTAGCGGCGGATACGCAGTATTTT | CSGREGLAADTQYF
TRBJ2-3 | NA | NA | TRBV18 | TGTGCCAGCTCCCCAGATCAGGCCCTTCAGACCGAAGACACAGATACGCAGTATTTT | CASSPDQALQTEDTDTQYF
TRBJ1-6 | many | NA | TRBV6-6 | TGTGCCAGCAGTTACCAACCCCGGATGACGCCCCTCCACTTT | CASSYQPRMTPLHF
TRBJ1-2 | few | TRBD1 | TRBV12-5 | TGTGCTAGTGGCATACAGGGGGCGAGGGGCTACACCTTC | CASGIQGARGYTF
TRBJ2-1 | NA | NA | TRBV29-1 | TGCAGCGTTTCTAGAGAGGAGCAGTTCTTC | CSVSREEQFF
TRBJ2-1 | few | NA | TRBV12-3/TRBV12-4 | TGTGCCAGCAGTTCCCGGGGGGAGGGGGCGGGTGAGCAGTTCTTC | CASSSRGEGAGEQFF
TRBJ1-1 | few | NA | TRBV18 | TGTGCCAGCTCACCAAGTCAAGAGACTGAAGCTTTCTTT | CASSPSQETEAFF
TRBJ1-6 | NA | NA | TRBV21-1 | TGTGCCAGCAGCAAAGAGCGGACAGGCAGGGATAATTCACCCCTCCACTTT | CASSKERTGRDNSPLHF
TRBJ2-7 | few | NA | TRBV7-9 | TGTGCCAGCAGCTCCCGGGAAAGAGCCTACGAGCAGTACTTC | CASSSRERAYEQYF
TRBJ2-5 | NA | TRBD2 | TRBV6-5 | TGTGCCAGCAGTTACTCCCTGGGACTAGCGGGGGGTAAGACCCAGTACTTC | CASSYSLGLAGGKTQYF
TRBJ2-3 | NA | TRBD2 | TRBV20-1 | TGCAGTGCCGCCGGGCTAGCGGGGGTTAGCACAGATACGCAGTATTTT | CSAAGLAGVSTDTQYF
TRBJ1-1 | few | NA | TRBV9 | TGTGCCAGCAGTCCCTCTATAGGGAACACTGAAGCTTTCTTT | CASSPSIGNTEAFF
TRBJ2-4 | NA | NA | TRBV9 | TGTGCCAGCAGCGTAGATTGGGGAGGAAACATTCAGTACTTC | CASSVDWGGNIQYF
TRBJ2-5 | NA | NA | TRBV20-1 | TGCAGTGCCGGGCCGGGGGCCTGGGAGACCCAGTACTTC | CSAGPGAWETQYF
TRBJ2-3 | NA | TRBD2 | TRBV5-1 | TGCGCCAGCAGCTTGGAAACTAGCGGGGACAGCACAGATACGCAGTATTTT | CASSLETSGDSTDTQYF
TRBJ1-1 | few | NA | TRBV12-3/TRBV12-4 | TGTGCCAGCAGTTTTGTTGGGGGAGTGAACACTGAAGCTTTCTTT | CASSFVGGVNTEAFF
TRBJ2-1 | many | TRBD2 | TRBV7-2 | TGTGCCAGCAGCCTAGACCGGGACTACCTCTACAATGAGCAGTTCTTC | CASSLDRDYLYNEQFF
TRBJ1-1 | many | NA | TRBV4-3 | TGCGCCAGCAGCCAAGGGGTTGGCACTGAAGCTTTCTTT | CASSQGVGTEAFF
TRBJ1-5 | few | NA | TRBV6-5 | TGTGCCAGCAGTTACGGTTCGTCTCAGCCCCAGCATTTT | CASSYGSSQPQHF
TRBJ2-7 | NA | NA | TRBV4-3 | TGCGCCAGCAGCCAAGATTACTCGGGGCTTTTAAACTACGAGCAGTACTTC | CASSQDYSGLLNYEQYF
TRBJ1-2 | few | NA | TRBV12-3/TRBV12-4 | TGTGCCAGCAGTCCCGGAGCTGGGGCTGGCTACACCTTC | CASSPGAGAGYTF